Shown below are 9 T cell receptor beta chains from a single sample sequenced in a study of regulatory T cells in long-lasting Graves disease (dated by TCRdb to the early 2020s). Library method: multiplex PCR. The sequencer listed for this sample is Illumina HiSeq 4000. iRepertoire HTBI primers and Arm-PCR amplification of CDR3 regions were used to construct TCR beta libraries. The public reads were run again by TCRdb, first through fastp at Q25 and then through MiXCR, and only productive beta chains were kept. One record per CDR3 amino acid sequence lists the most common genes and DNA. The sample table holds about 540,000 distinct CDR3 sequences, of which 13% were seen once. Together, the top ten hold roughly a tenth of the sample. The sample's time point label, in plain terms: newly diagnosed GD, antithyroid drugs for less than 3 months. For both TCR sequencing and RNA sequencing, RNA was extracted from PBMCs in TRIzol.

The data also belong to a second study, concerning T cells in Graves' hyperthyroidism and ophthalmopathy.

Sequences were derived from peripheral blood mononuclear cells (PBMCs), sampled at new diagnosis, from a patient treated with antithyroid drugs. The receptors shown here come from a man younger than 40 with Graves disease. Donor details come from another sample of the same person, matched by shared clones.

This clonotype was recorded many times. This rearrangement joins TRBV20-1 to TRBJ1-2; weak D call: TRBD1 (5 bases). The V end was cut by 5 bases, the J end by 0 bases, with 10 bases between. The CDR3 runs to 13 residues. Per the germline V gene, CDR1 is DFQATT and CDR2 is SNEGSKA (reference sequence). For the CDR3, the DNA is TGCAGTGCTCCTCAGGGAGCTAACTATGGCTACACCTTC. Its translation is CSAPQGANYGYTF.

In this sample, this clonotype turned up many times. The V call is TRBV27, the J call TRBJ2-1; D might be TRBD2 (5 bases). CDR1 and CDR2 from the germline V gene are MNHEY and SMNVEV (reference sequence). V gave up 1 base and J gave up 10 bases, with 14 bases separating them. The CDR3 contains 14 residues. The CDR3, as DNA: TGTGCCAGCAGTTTATTTCCCGGAGGACTGGAGCAGTTCTTC. This translates into CASSLFPGGLEQFF.

The chain has TRBV6-1 and TRBJ2-5; either TRBD1 or TRBD2 may supply D (5 bases each). Trimming took 6 bases from V and 0 from J, leaving 14 bases between them. Germline CDR1 and CDR2: MNHNS and SASEGT. The CDR3 runs to 15 residues. The CDR3 DNA follows: TGTGCCAGCAGCTCCGGGACGGCGTACCAAGAGACCCAGTACTTC. This codes for CASSSGTAYQETQYF.

This clonotype came up many times. The chain has TRBV12-3 or TRBV12-4 and TRBJ2-1; TRBD2 agrees at 8 bases. CDR3 length equals 14 residues. V lost 6 bases and J lost 8; bases outside the gene matches: 9. The CDR3 protein is CASSPSGSTDEQFF. The CDR3 coding sequence is TGTGCCAGCAGCCCCAGCGGGAGTACGGATGAGCAGTTCTTC.

The sample holds many counts of this clonotype. V usage is TRBV11-2 and J usage is TRBJ1-1; D gene uncertain. CDR3 length equals 14 residues. Trimming took off 2 bases at V and 1 base at J, with 8 bases between the two ends. Germline values: CDR1 SGHAT, CDR2 FQNNGV. The CDR3 DNA follows: TGTGCCAGCAGCTTACTCGACCAGAACACTGAAGCTTTCTTT. Amino acid sequence: CASSLLDQNTEAFF.

This clonotype showed up just a few times. The chain uses TRBV27 and TRBJ1-2, with D tentatively TRBD1 (5 bases). The CDR3 sequence is 13 residues long. The V gene's germline CDR1 is MNHEY and CDR2 SMNVEV (reference sequence). Trimming removed 10 bases at V and 2 bases at J, with 14 bases between. In DNA form, the CDR3 reads TGTGCCACCCGCGACAGTGGAAACTATGGCTACACCTTC. It yields the protein CATRDSGNYGYTF.

Of note for this clonotype: A clone one base away is much larger, so this may be a read error. V gene TRBV20-1 combines with J gene TRBJ2-2; the D gene is possibly TRBD2 (5 bases). The CDR3 is 12 residues long. CDR1 and CDR2 from the germline V gene are DFQATT and SNEGSKA (reference sequence). CDR3 in amino acids: CSASRNTGELLF. Here the CDR3 DNA reads TGCAGTGCTAGCAGGAACACCGGGGAGCTGCTTTTT.

About this clonotype itself: A read error may explain this, as a much larger clone is one base away. This chain uses TRBV30 with TRBJ1-2; D is perhaps TRBD1 (6 bases). Germline CDR1 is GTSNPN and CDR2 is SVGIG (reference sequence). The CDR3 runs 12 residues. The CDR3 nucleotides are TGTACCTGGAGGGATCGGACAGACGGCTACACCTTC. Translation: CTWRDRTDGYTF.

This clonotype occurred a few times. The chain has TRBV19 and TRBJ1-2; TRBD1 matches at 11 bases. CDR3 length: 17 residues. Germline-derived CDR1 and CDR2 are LNHDA and SQIVND (reference sequence). V was clipped by 4 bases and J by 3 bases; unmatched bases: 10. The CDR3 sequence: CASSRLFGTGGDYGYTF. The CDR3, as DNA: TGTGCCAGTAGTAGATTGTTCGGGACAGGGGGTGACTATGGCTACACCTTC.